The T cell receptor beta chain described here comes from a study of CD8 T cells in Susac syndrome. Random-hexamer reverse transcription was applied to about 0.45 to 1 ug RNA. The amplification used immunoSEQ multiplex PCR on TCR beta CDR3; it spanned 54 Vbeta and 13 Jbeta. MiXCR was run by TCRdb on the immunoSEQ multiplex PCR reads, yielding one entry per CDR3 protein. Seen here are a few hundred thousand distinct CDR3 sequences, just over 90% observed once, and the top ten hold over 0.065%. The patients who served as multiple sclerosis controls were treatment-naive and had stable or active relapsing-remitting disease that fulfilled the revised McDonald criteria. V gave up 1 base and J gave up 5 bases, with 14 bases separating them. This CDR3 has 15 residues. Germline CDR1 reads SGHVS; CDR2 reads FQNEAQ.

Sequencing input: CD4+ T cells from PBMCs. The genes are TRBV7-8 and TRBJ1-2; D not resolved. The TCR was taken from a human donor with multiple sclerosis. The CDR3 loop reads CASSLGGSEGYGYTF. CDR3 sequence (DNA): TGTGCCAGCAGCTTAGGAGGGTCCGAGGGTTATGGCTACACCTTC.